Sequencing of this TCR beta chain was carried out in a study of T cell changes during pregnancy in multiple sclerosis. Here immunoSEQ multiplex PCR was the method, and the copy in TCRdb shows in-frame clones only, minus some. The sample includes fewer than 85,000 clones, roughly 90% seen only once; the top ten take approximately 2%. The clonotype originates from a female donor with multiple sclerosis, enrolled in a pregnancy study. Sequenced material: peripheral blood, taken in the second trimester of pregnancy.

The CDR3 DNA follows: TGTGCCAGCAGCCCCAGTTTTACCCTCAATGAGCAGTTCTTC. Translated: CASSPSFTLNEQFF. The chain recombines TRBV6-6 with TRBJ2-1, with D hard to call. Trimming took 6 bases from V and 6 from J, leaving 15 bases between them. This CDR3 is 14 amino acids long. The germline gives CDR1 MNHNY, CDR2 SVGAGI (reference sequence).